One and the same sample provided the 12 T cell receptor beta chains below, sequenced in a study of T cell repertoires in cytomegalovirus infection. MiXCR, run by TCRdb on the reads, gives a single entry per CDR3 protein. The sample shows approximately 590,000 distinct CDR3 sequences, roughly 42% of them seen only once. The antigens these receptors bind are not known. Sample: cultured PBMCs, taken from culture after CMV antigen stimulation. Every receptor here comes from a human donor in good health (CMV status not recorded). Some clones in this sample may be carry-over from other donors' samples.

This clonotype turned up a few times. The CDR3 is CASSGRTSGDHTGELFF. Written as DNA, the CDR3 is TGTGCCAGCAGCGGGCGGACTAGCGGGGACCACACCGGGGAGCTGTTTTTT. The chain couples TRBV7-6 to TRBJ2-2; 12 nucleotides align to TRBD2. Germline V gene lookup returns CDR1 SGHVS and CDR2 FNYEAQ. Losses at the gene ends were 5 bases for V and 3 bases for J; bases not matched to a gene: 7. The CDR3 consists of 17 residues.

The chain recombines TRBV9 with TRBJ2-3, with 8 bases fitting TRBD1. Losses at the gene ends were 3 bases for V and 2 bases for J; bases not matched to a gene: 2. The V gene's germline CDR1 is SGDLS and CDR2 YYNGEE. The CDR3 consists of 14 residues. DNA of the CDR3: TGTGCCAGCAGCGCGACAGGGGACACAGATACGCAGTATTTT. It yields the protein CASSATGDTDTQYF.

V is TRBV20-1 and J is TRBJ2-3; D possibly matches TRBD1 or TRBD2 (5 bases each). V was trimmed by 1 base and J by 0 bases, leaving 20 bases between them. The CDR3 sequence is 18 residues long. Per the germline V gene, CDR1 is DFQATT and CDR2 is SNEGSKA (reference sequence). CDR3 DNA: TGCAGTGCTAGAGGTTGGGGCGACGGGGAAATAAGCACAGATACGCAGTATTTT. The encoded protein is CSARGWGDGEISTDTQYF.

This clonotype was seen more than once but under ten times. The rearrangement joins TRBV24-1 to TRBJ2-1, with TRBD1 matching 7 bases. The V gene end was trimmed by 3 bases and the J gene end by 7 bases; junction bases not matched to a gene: 8. Germline V gene lookup returns CDR1 KGHDR and CDR2 SFDVKD. This CDR3 region has 15 residues. CDR3 loop: CATSDGDRVGNEQFF. The DNA of the CDR3 is TGTGCCACCAGTGATGGTGACAGGGTCGGAAATGAGCAGTTCTTC.

This clonotype showed up many times. This sequence joins TRBV7-2 and TRBJ1-5; D unresolved. Germline-derived CDR1 and CDR2 are SGHTA and FQGNSA. The CDR3 contains 13 residues. Trimming cost V 5 bases and J 4 bases, with 9 bases left between them. CDR3 bases: TGTGCCAGCAGCCAGACGCTTAATCAGCCCCAGCATTTT. Amino acid sequence: CASSQTLNQPQHF.

This clonotype was seen a few times. The rearrangement uses TRBV11-2 and TRBJ1-4; D is undetermined. CDR1 SGHAT and CDR2 FQNNGV come from the germline V gene. This CDR3 is built from 15 residues. With 0 bases removed from V and 8 bases from J, the gap between germline ends came to 13 bases. Written as DNA, the CDR3 is TGTGCCAGCAGCTTAGATCCGAATGGATGGGAAAAACTGTTTTTT. Its protein product is CASSLDPNGWEKLFF.

The chain employs TRBV19 and TRBJ2-1; 8 bases match TRBD1. The V gene's germline CDR1 is LNHDA and CDR2 SQIVND (reference sequence). This CDR3 has 13 residues. V gave up 10 bases and J gave up 2 bases; unmatched junction bases: 4. CDR3 bases: TGTGCCACGAAGGACAGGGCCTACAATGAGCAGTTCTTC. This sequence encodes CATKDRAYNEQFF. Full variable domain (remainder filled in from reference TRBV19 and TRBJ2-1): DGGITQSPKYLFRKEGQNVTLSCEQNLNHDAMYWYRQDPGQGLRLIYYSQIVNDFQKGDIAEGYSVSREKKESFPLTVTSAQKNPTAFYLCATKDRAYNEQFFGPGTRLTVL.

This chain links TRBV19 with TRBJ1-5; D gene unclear. The germline V gene encodes CDR1 LNHDA and CDR2 SQIVND (reference sequence). The CDR3 covers 15 residues. V lost 8 bases to trimming and J lost 2 bases, with 16 bases between them. The CDR3 DNA follows: TGTGCCAGTTCAAAAGGCCCCGGTGGCAATCAGCCCCAGCATTTT. This sequence encodes CASSKGPGGNQPQHF. The variable domain in full, completed from reference TRBV19 and TRBJ1-5, reads DGGITQSPKYLFRKEGQNVTLSCEQNLNHDAMYWYRQDPGQGLRLIYYSQIVNDFQKGDIAEGYSVSREKKESFPLTVTSAQKNPTAFYLCASSKGPGGNQPQHFGDGTRLSIL.

This clonotype was seen at least ten times. The chain combines TRBV7-2 with TRBJ2-5, with 7 bases lining up with TRBD2. The CDR3 loop spans 14 amino acids. Per the germline V gene, CDR1 is SGHTA and CDR2 is FQGNSA. V shed 4 bases and J 5 bases; nucleotides not matched to a gene: 7. CDR3 nucleotides: TGTGCCAGCAGCTCAGCGGGGCGTGGGGAGACCCAGTACTTC. This sequence encodes CASSSAGRGETQYF.

The V gene is TRBV20-1, the J gene TRBJ2-3; TRBD2 might be the D (6 bases). The germline V gene encodes CDR1 DFQATT and CDR2 SNEGSKA (reference sequence). V lost 6 bases to trimming and J lost 0 bases, with 13 bases between them. The CDR3 sequence is 14 residues long. The CDR3 reads CSAGDSVSTDTQYF. The CDR3 bases are TGCAGTGCAGGGGACTCGGTTAGCACAGATACGCAGTATTTT.

The chain has TRBV4-3 and TRBJ2-1, with a weak D call TRBD1 (6 bases). This CDR3 spans 15 amino acids. Germline loops: CDR1 LGHNA, CDR2 YSLEER. Trimming removed 3 bases at V and 1 base at J, with 10 bases between. CDR3 sequence (DNA): TGCGCCAGCAGCCATTCAGGGGTGTCCTACAATGAGCAGTTCTTC. This sequence encodes CASSHSGVSYNEQFF.

This clonotype has a single count. The chain uses TRBV6-2 or TRBV6-3 and TRBJ2-1; D possibly corresponds to TRBD2 (5 bases). V gave up 2 bases and J gave up 2 bases, with 7 bases separating them. The CDR3 consists of 14 residues. Looked up from germline, CDR1 is MNHEY and CDR2 is SVGEGT. The CDR3 nucleotides are TGTGCCAGCAGTTACATTAGCGCCTACAATGAGCAGTTCTTC. As protein: CASSYISAYNEQFF.